The rows below give T cell receptor beta chains drawn from one sample of a study of blood T cell repertoires in COVID-19. Using immunoSEQ multiplex PCR, the repertoire was profiled, and TCRdb retains in-frame clones only, with some absent. The sample contains 250,000 or so clones, approximately 88% of which appear only once. The sequenced material came from peripheral blood. These receptors all come from a woman in her thirties with COVID-19, enrolled during active disease. Both conserved end residues are part of each CDR3. The D gene is left open where the match is weak. The size field is filled for only some rows; it gives once, few, many or a size class.

cdr3_nt	cdr3_aa	v_call	j_call	clone_size	d_call
TGTGCCAGCAGAGAGCTCGGGGGTTACAATGAGCAGTTCTTC	CASRELGGYNEQFF	TRBV6-5	TRBJ2-1	-	-
TGTGCCAGCAGTCCAGGACAGGGGGCGAGGATATGGTACAATGAGCAGTTCTTC	CASSPGQGARIWYNEQFF	TRBV25-1	TRBJ2-1	-	TRBD1
TGTGCCAGTAGCCAGGTGAGCTCCTACAATGAGCAGTTCTTC	CASSQVSSYNEQFF	TRBV19	TRBJ2-1	-	-
TGTGCCAGCTGGGGGGCCCTAGCGGGAGGACGCGAGACCCAGTACTTC	CASWGALAGGRETQYF	TRBV27	TRBJ2-5	-	TRBD2
TGCGCCAGCAGCTTGACAGGCTACTCCACTGAAGCTTTCTTT	CASSLTGYSTEAFF	TRBV5-1	TRBJ1-1	-	-
TGTGCCTGGAGTACACAGGTTAATGAAGCTTTCTTT	CAWSTQVNEAFF	TRBV30	TRBJ1-1	-	-
TGCGCCAGCAGTCAAGGGGACTATGGCTACACCTTC	CASSQGDYGYTF	TRBV10-2	TRBJ1-2	-	-
TGTGCCAGCAGTCGGACAGTAATTCAAGAGACCCAGTACTTC	CASSRTVIQETQYF	TRBV2	TRBJ2-5	-	-
TGCAGCGTTACAGGCGGCAACCCCATGAACACTGAAGCTTTCTTT	CSVTGGNPMNTEAFF	TRBV29-1	TRBJ1-1	-	-
TGCGCCACCCAAACGGGGGCGGGGGGTGAGCAGTTCTTC	CATQTGAGGEQFF	TRBV10-1	TRBJ2-1	-	TRBD2
TGTGCCAGCAGCTCTATTTACAGTAAAGAGACCCAGTACTTC	CASSSIYSKETQYF	TRBV5-8	TRBJ2-5	-	-
TGTGCCAGCAGTTTACTGGCAGGGGACCCCGGGGAGCTGTTTTTT	CASSLLAGDPGELFF	TRBV28	TRBJ2-2	-	-
TGTGCCAGCAGCCAAACGGACAGGGTTTCAAATGAGCAGTTCTTC	CASSQTDRVSNEQFF	TRBV6-1	TRBJ2-1	-	TRBD1
TGTGCCAGCAGGCCGGGGGTTTTGAGCACCGGGGAGCTGTTTTTT	CASRPGVLSTGELFF	TRBV11-2	TRBJ2-2	-	-
TGCAGCGTGCGGGGGAGGGTGTCAGATACGCAGTATTTT	CSVRGRVSDTQYF	TRBV29-1	TRBJ2-3	-	TRBD2
TGCGCCAGCAGCCAAGATACTAGCGGGTTGTCTTACAATGAGCAGTTCTTC	CASSQDTSGLSYNEQFF	TRBV4-3	TRBJ2-1	-	TRBD2
TGTGCCAGCAGTGACCTCGGGCTAGCGGGGGAGAATGAGCAGTTCTTC	CASSDLGLAGENEQFF	TRBV6-2/TRBV6-3	TRBJ2-1	once	TRBD2
TGTGCCAGCAGCCAAGGGGCAGGGGGGTCGTATAATGAGCAGTTCTTC	CASSQGAGGSYNEQFF	TRBV14	TRBJ2-1	once	-
TGTGCCAGCAGTGTGCGGGGGAACACCGGGGAGCTGTTTTTT	CASSVRGNTGELFF	TRBV2	TRBJ2-2	-	-
TGCGCCAGCAGCCAAGATGAGGCTGACTACAATGAGCAGTTCTTC	CASSQDEADYNEQFF	TRBV4-1	TRBJ2-1	-	-
TGTGCCAGCTCACCGGTCGAGCGGGGGGGCACAGATACGCAGTATTTT	CASSPVERGGTDTQYF	TRBV18	TRBJ2-3	-	TRBD2
TGTGCCAGCAGCCGGGATATGAATACGCAGTATTTT	CASSRDMNTQYF	TRBV27	TRBJ2-3	-	-
TGTGCCAGCAGCCAAGCCCCTCTAAGCGAAAAACTGTTTTTT	CASSQAPLSEKLFF	TRBV4-2	TRBJ1-4	-	-
TGTGCCAGCTCACAATCACAGGGGCCCTCTGGAAACACCATATATTTT	CASSQSQGPSGNTIYF	TRBV18	TRBJ1-3	-	TRBD1
TGTGCCAGCAGCTTACGGGGTCTAGCGGGGGGTCGTCAAGAGACCCAGTACTTC	CASSLRGLAGGRQETQYF	TRBV7-8	TRBJ2-5	-	TRBD2
TGTGCCAGCGCTACTAGCGGGAGAGATACGCAGTATTTT	CASATSGRDTQYF	TRBV6-4	TRBJ2-3	many	TRBD2
TGTGCCAGCAGTGAAGAAGGTACAGCCGGAAACACCATATATTTT	CASSEEGTAGNTIYF	TRBV2	TRBJ1-3	-	-
TGTGCCAGCAGTGTGGCCTTCTCCTACGAGCAGTACTTC	CASSVAFSYEQYF	TRBV28	TRBJ2-7	-	-
TGTGCCAGCAGTCCGTCAAGGGAGAACCCGAACACCGGGGAGCTGTTTTTT	CASSPSRENPNTGELFF	TRBV27	TRBJ2-2	once	-
TGTGCCAGCAGCCGTAGCCCGGGACTCCCGATCACCTACAATGAGCAGTTCTTC	CASSRSPGLPITYNEQFF	TRBV7-2	TRBJ2-1	-	-
TGTGCCTGGGGAGGACTAGCGGGAGCAGCTGCCGGGGAGCTGTTTTTT	CAWGGLAGAAAGELFF	TRBV30	TRBJ2-2	-	TRBD2
TGTGCCAGCAGCATTCCGGGGTTGACAGATACGCAGTATTTT	CASSIPGLTDTQYF	TRBV28	TRBJ2-3	-	-
TGTGCCAGCAGTGAACGGGGGGGACAGCCCCAGCATTTT	CASSERGGQPQHF	TRBV2	TRBJ1-5	-	-
TGTGCCACCAGCAGAGATCGGGCGGGAGGAGCAGATACGCAGTATTTT	CATSRDRAGGADTQYF	TRBV15	TRBJ2-3	-	TRBD2
TGTGCCACCAGCCACACAGATACGCAGTATTTT	CATSHTDTQYF	TRBV24-1	TRBJ2-3	-	-
TGCAGCGTTGTGGGGGGACGGTCTAAAGAGACCCAGTACTTC	CSVVGGRSKETQYF	TRBV29-1	TRBJ2-5	-	-
TGTGCCAGCAGCGCTTTAGGAGGAGTTGGAAACACCATATATTTT	CASSALGGVGNTIYF	TRBV9	TRBJ1-3	-	-
TGTGCCAGCAGTACGACAGGGGCCCAAGCTAACTATGGCTACACCTTC	CASSTTGAQANYGYTF	TRBV28	TRBJ1-2	-	TRBD1
TGTGCCAGCAGTTACCTCCATGAGCAGTTCTTC	CASSYLHEQFF	TRBV6-2/TRBV6-3	TRBJ2-1	-	-